The present T cell receptor beta chain was sequenced within a study of ipilimumab plus nivolumab after autologous stem cell transplantation. Assay used: immunoSEQ multiplex PCR; TCRdb lists only in-frame clones, some missing. The repertoire holds around 600 clones, just under 75% seen once, with more than 50% in the top ten. Source: PBMCs, taken in a trial of ipilimumab plus nivolumab as post-transplant consolidation. This TCR was recovered from a male donor with diffuse large B-cell lymphoma.

Here the CDR3 DNA reads TGTGCCAGTGACACGGGACAGGGGGCCCGGCAGCCCCAGCATTTT. It specifies CASDTGQGARQPQHF. The rearrangement links TRBV19 to TRBJ1-5; 12 positions match TRBD1. The germline CDR1 and CDR2 sequences are LNHDA and SQIVND (reference sequence). The CDR3 contains 15 residues. The V gene end was trimmed by 8 bases and the J gene end by 7 bases; junction bases not matched to a gene: 9.